Following are 24 T cell receptor beta chains from one sample sequenced in a study of shared clonotypes between healthy human individuals (dated by TCRdb to about 2020). Libraries came from the immunoSEQ multiplex PCR assay. The clones in this table, taken by TCRdb from immuneACCESS, are in-frame only. Not every clone is retained; where verified, under half of the shortfall comes from an unresolved V gene, and the cause of the rest is unknown. This sample comprises fewer than 650,000 clones, around 80% of them detected only once. The top ten clonotypes cover 12% of the sample. The specimen was PBMCs. The receptors were gathered from a woman in her 40s in good health. Some clones in this sample may be carry-over from other donors' samples.

On this clone: A far larger clone is a single base away, which makes a read error likely. Other nucleotide sequences in the sample specify the same CDR3. The rearrangement joins TRBV6-1 to TRBJ2-5; D is uncertain. Trimming removed 6 bases at V and 5 bases at J, with 13 bases between. Germline CDR1 is MNHNS and CDR2 is SASEGT. The CDR3 sequence is 13 residues long. CDR3 sequence reads: CASSPQPQETQYF. CDR3 bases: TGTGCCAGCAGCCCCCAGCCCCAGGAGACCCAGTACTTC.

V usage is TRBV10-3 and J usage is TRBJ1-5, with unresolved D. The V gene lost 5 bases and the J gene lost 0 bases, with 11 bases spanning the gap. The germline V gene encodes CDR1 ENHRY and CDR2 SYGVKD. There are 15 residues in the CDR3. The CDR3 is CAISSDADSNQPQHF. CDR3 nucleotide sequence: TGTGCCATCAGTTCCGACGCTGATAGCAATCAGCCCCAGCATTTT.

The V call is TRBV9, the J call TRBJ2-1, with D possibly being TRBD2 (6 bases). V lost 4 bases to trimming and J lost 4 bases, with 27 bases between them. The CDR3 has 19 residues. Germline CDR1 is SGDLS and CDR2 is YYNGEE. The CDR3 DNA is TGTGCCAGCAGCCCAAGACCCGGGACTCACAATCAAAGATACAATGAGCAGTTCTTC. It translates to CASSPRPGTHNQRYNEQFF.

This sequence joins TRBV10-3 and TRBJ1-4, with a tentative D call TRBD1 (6 bases). Germline CDR1 and CDR2: ENHRY and SYGVKD. The CDR3 runs 18 residues. V lost 4 bases, J lost 4 bases, and 22 bases lay in between. The CDR3 DNA reads TGTGCCATCAGTGGCATAGGGTCGAGGGGGGTGATTAATGAAAAACTGTTTTTT. Amino acid sequence: CAISGIGSRGVINEKLFF.

Comment on this clone: The same CDR3 is also encoded by other DNA sequences in this sample. The chain recombines TRBV29-1 with TRBJ1-2, with a weak D call TRBD1 (5 bases). CDR1 and CDR2 (germline): SQVTM, ANQGSEA. Trimming left V 5 bases short and J 0 bases short, with 10 bases between. The CDR3 has 13 amino acids. CDR3 protein: CSVPTGSNYGYTF. The CDR3 nucleotides read TGCAGCGTTCCCACAGGATCTAACTATGGCTACACCTTC.

The V gene is TRBV18, the J gene TRBJ2-2, with D unresolved. CDR1 and CDR2 from the germline V gene are KGHSH and LQKENI. This CDR3 spans 14 amino acids. The ends were cut back, 3 bases at V and 1 base at J, with 6 bases in the middle. In DNA form, the CDR3 reads TGTGCCAGCTCACCGGCTGGGAACACCGGGGAGCTGTTTTTT. Its protein product is CASSPAGNTGELFF.

The chain joins TRBV15 to TRBJ2-3; 9 positions agree with TRBD1. The CDR3 length is 19 residues. CDR1 is LNHNV and CDR2 is YYDKDF in the germline V gene (reference sequence). J was trimmed by 4 bases and V by 0 bases; bases with no gene match: 14. The CDR3 loop reads CATSRDRGQGESYADTQYF. CDR3 nucleotides: TGTGCCACCAGCAGAGATCGGGGACAGGGTGAAAGTTACGCAGATACGCAGTATTTT.

The chain uses TRBV6-1 and TRBJ1-5, with 8 bases that match TRBD1. The trim removed 7 bases at V and 7 bases at J, leaving 6 bases unmatched. The CDR3 is 13 amino acids. From germline, CDR1 is MNHNS and CDR2 SASEGT. CDR3 loop: CASTLDRGQPQHF. The CDR3 coding sequence is TGTGCCAGCACCCTCGACAGGGGCCAGCCCCAGCATTTT.

This chain connects TRBV5-5 to TRBJ1-5; D unclear. Between the trimmed V and J ends, which lost 4 bases and 6 bases, there was a span of 11 bases. Looked up from germline, CDR1 is SGHKS and CDR2 is YYEKEE (reference sequence). The CDR3 extends over 13 amino acids. CDR3: CASSLEAGQPQHF. Here the CDR3 DNA reads TGTGCCAGCAGCCTCGAAGCGGGTCAGCCCCAGCATTTT.

This clone came up a few times. The chain is built from TRBV4-2 and TRBJ2-2; 7 bases map to TRBD2. Losses at the gene ends were 0 bases for V and 7 bases for J; bases not matched to a gene: 5. The length of the CDR3 is 15 residues. Germline V gene sequence: CDR1 LGHNA, CDR2 YNFKEQ. CDR3 in amino acids: CASSQDGREIGELFF. The CDR3 nucleotides read TGTGCCAGCAGCCAAGACGGGCGGGAGATCGGGGAGCTGTTTTTT.

Comment on this clone: Compared with germline, one end of the junction differs, possibly owing to a read error. Other DNA sequences in the same sample also yield this CDR3. V usage is TRBV10-2 and J usage is TRBJ1-1; the D is unclear. Germline V CDR1 and CDR2: WSHSY, SAAADI. The CDR3 totals 12 residues. CDR3 sequence (DNA): TGCGCCAGCACCGAGCTGAATACTGAAGCTTTCTTT. Translated: CASTELNTEAFF.

Regarding this clone: This may stem from a read error, because a much larger clone lies one nucleotide away. This same CDR3 is encoded by further DNA sequences in the sample. The chain employs TRBV7-9 and TRBJ1-1; tentatively, D is TRBD1 (6 bases). V shed 3 bases and J shed 4 bases, with 12 bases lying between them. This CDR3 is 14 amino acids long. Germline V lookup: CDR1 SEHNR, CDR2 FQNEAQ (reference sequence). The CDR3 here is CASSLGGLGTEAFF. In DNA, the CDR3 is TGTGCCAGCAGCTTGGGGGGGCTGGGCACTGAAGCTTTCTTT.

This rearrangement joins TRBV19 to TRBJ2-7, with D perhaps TRBD1 (5 bases). V lost 5 bases and J 0 bases, leaving 17 bases between the germline ends. The CDR3 sequence is 16 residues long. Germline CDR1 is LNHDA and CDR2 is SQIVND (reference sequence). The CDR3 DNA follows: TGTGCCAGTAGTTCCCTAGGGGCGTCAAGCTCCTACGAGCAGTACTTC. This gives the protein CASSSLGASSSYEQYF. Full variable domain (remainder filled in from reference TRBV19 and TRBJ2-7): DGGITQSPKYLFRKEGQNVTLSCEQNLNHDAMYWYRQDPGQGLRLIYYSQIVNDFQKGDIAEGYSVSREKKESFPLTVTSAQKNPTAFYLCASSSLGASSSYEQYFGPGTRLTVT.

The J gene is TRBJ2-7, the V gene TRBV7-9; D is uncertain. Germline V gives CDR1 SEHNR, CDR2 FQNEAQ (reference sequence). Trimming took off 5 bases at V and 7 bases at J, with 15 bases between the two ends. The CDR3 has 13 residues. CDR3 amino acids: CASSPPGGLEQYF. In DNA, the CDR3 is TGTGCCAGCAGCCCTCCGGGTGGCCTTGAGCAGTACTTC.

This clone was recorded only once. CDR3 residues: CASSQIGTQPQHF. The CDR3 DNA follows: TGTGCCAGCAGTCAAATCGGGACTCAGCCCCAGCATTTT. The gene calls are TRBV28 and TRBJ1-5, with a weak D call TRBD1 (5 bases). Trimming pared 5 bases from V and 6 bases from J, leaving 11 bases between. Germline CDR1 MDHEN, CDR2 SYDVKM. The CDR3 length is 13 residues.

A few counts support this clone. The V and J genes are TRBV2 and TRBJ1-1; 9 bases agree with TRBD1. Germline V gives CDR1 SNHLY, CDR2 FYNNEI. V lost 7 bases to trimming and J lost 1 base; unmatched junction nucleotides: 4. This CDR3 region has 14 residues. CDR3 DNA: TGTGCCAGCACTAGACAGGGGGGGAACACTGAAGCTTTCTTT. It encodes CASTRQGGNTEAFF.

The chain joins TRBV29-1 to TRBJ2-7, with a tentative D call TRBD1 (5 bases). CDR1 and CDR2 (germline): SQVTM, ANQGSEA. This CDR3 region has 11 residues. The V gene lost 7 bases and the J gene lost 3 bases, with 10 bases spanning the gap. The CDR3: CSAEDSYEQYF. Here the CDR3 DNA reads TGCAGCGCGGAAGACAGCTACGAGCAGTACTTC.

V gene TRBV2 combines with J gene TRBJ2-3; TRBD1 or TRBD2 may be the D gene (5 bases each). V lost 5 bases and J lost 5, with 11 bases in between. The CDR3 is made up of 13 amino acids. Germline CDR1 and CDR2: SNHLY and FYNNEI. This chain's CDR3 is CASSPTGGDTQYF. The CDR3 region has the DNA TGTGCCAGCAGTCCGACTGGGGGAGATACGCAGTATTTT.

The chain has TRBV5-1 and TRBJ1-1; weak D call: TRBD1 (5 bases). The CDR3 is made up of 14 amino acids. Germline V gene data show CDR1 as SGHRS and CDR2 as YFSETQ. V was cut by 7 bases and J by 3 bases, with 16 bases left in between. CDR3 in DNA: TGCGCCAGCTTCCAGCAGGGAGAGGACACTGAAGCTTTCTTT. Protein sequence: CASFQQGEDTEAFF.

The rearrangement joins TRBV18 to TRBJ2-3; TRBD1 might be the D (6 bases). V lost 5 bases to trimming and J lost 4 bases, with 10 bases between them. The V gene's germline CDR1 is KGHSH and CDR2 LQKENI. The CDR3 length is 13 residues. The CDR3 here is CASSTQGSDTQYF. As DNA, the CDR3 is TGTGCCAGCTCAACACAGGGCTCAGATACGCAGTATTTT.

This clone has just a few counts. The V gene is TRBV6-6, the J gene TRBJ1-3, with unresolved D. Germline lookup yields CDR1 MNHNY and CDR2 SVGAGI (reference sequence). This CDR3 region has 16 residues. Trimming pared 3 bases from V and 0 bases from J, leaving 12 bases between. CDR3 DNA: TGTGCCAGCAGTTATCCGGCGGGCAGCTCTGGAAACACCATATATTTT. Encoded protein: CASSYPAGSSGNTIYF.

Points on this clone: In the same sample, other DNA sequences code for this CDR3. The chain employs TRBV27 and TRBJ2-3; no firm D call. Trimming removed 3 bases at V and 1 base at J, with 5 bases between. This CDR3 comprises 13 residues. Germline V gives CDR1 MNHEY, CDR2 SMNVEV (reference sequence). The CDR3 DNA is TGTGCCAGCAGTTTCTCCGGCACAGATACGCAGTATTTT. Translation: CASSFSGTDTQYF.

The chain carries TRBV7-9 and TRBJ2-3; unclear D gene. The CDR3 is made up of 13 amino acids. Germline V gene lookup returns CDR1 SEHNR and CDR2 FQNEAQ (reference sequence). V shed 5 bases and J shed 0 bases, with 6 bases lying between them. CDR3 in amino acids: CASSPGSTDTQYF. The CDR3 DNA reads TGTGCCAGCAGCCCCGGAAGCACAGATACGCAGTATTTT.

The sample holds one count of this clone. This chain uses TRBV27 with TRBJ1-2; 8 bases are shared with TRBD1. CDR1 and CDR2 (germline): MNHEY, SMNVEV (reference sequence). Trimming at V came to 5 bases and at J to 3 bases, leaving 5 bases not matched to a gene. The CDR3 is 14 residues long. This CDR3 reads CASSGQGNYYGYTF. CDR3 nucleotide sequence: TGTGCCAGCAGTGGACAGGGAAATTACTATGGCTACACCTTC.